A single sample is the source of the 11 T cell receptor beta chains below, sequenced in a study of blood T cells in healthy people across ages. With a J-beta primer mix and a sample-barcoded 5' primer, a second PCR ran 7 to 11 cycles. TCRdb redid the calling of the 5' RACE reads with MiXCR, one entry per CDR3 protein. The sample yields some 1.1 million distinct CDR3 sequences, 35% to 40% seen once. What was sequenced was blood. These receptors all stem from a man between 18 and 29 years old in good health.

The CDR3 DNA is TGTGCCAGCAGCTTAGAAGAAGGGGAGCATAATTCACCCCTCCACTTT. Translated, it gives CASSLEEGEHNSPLHF. This chain joins TRBV13 and TRBJ1-6, with a tentative D call TRBD1 (5 bases). V lost 1 base and J lost 5, with 12 bases in between. The CDR3 runs 16 residues. CDR1 is PRHDT, CDR2 FYEKMQ, per germline (reference sequence).

The chain combines TRBV25-1 with TRBJ1-2, with 9 bases fitting TRBD1. V gave up 4 bases and J gave up 7 bases; unmatched junction bases: 7. There are 14 residues in the CDR3. Germline loops: CDR1 MGHDK, CDR2 SYGVNS. The CDR3 loop is CASSAQGALGGYTF. In DNA, the CDR3 is TGTGCCAGCAGTGCACAGGGGGCTTTAGGTGGCTACACCTTC.

This clonotype was seen a few times. CDR3: CASSLTVAFYSYNEQFF. As DNA, the CDR3 is TGTGCCAGCAGCTTGACCGTAGCATTCTACTCCTACAATGAGCAGTTCTTC. The V call is TRBV5-4, the J call TRBJ2-1; D is undetermined. From germline, CDR1 is SGHNT and CDR2 YYREEE (reference sequence). V lost 1 base to trimming and J lost 0 bases, with 14 bases between them. The CDR3 loop spans 17 amino acids. Full variable domain (outside the CDR3, taken from reference TRBV5-4 and TRBJ2-1): ETGVTQSPTHLIKTRGQQVTLRCSSQSGHNTVSWYQQALGQGPQFIFQYYREEENGRGNFPPRFSGLQFPNYSSELNVNALELDDSALYLCASSLTVAFYSYNEQFFGPGTRLTVL.

The chain joins TRBV21-1 to TRBJ1-5; TRBD1 is the table's D call and was not checked against the DNA. TRBV21-1 corresponds to a pseudogene. The CDR3 runs to 14 residues. CDR3 loop: CASKTVERGQPQHF. The CDR3 DNA reads TGTGCCTCCAAGACAGTGGAGAGGGGTCAGCCCCAGCATTTT.

This clonotype was recorded a few times. V and J are TRBV7-2 and TRBJ2-7; D unresolved. V shed 2 bases and J shed 7 bases, with 9 bases lying between them. The CDR3 extends over 12 amino acids. Per the germline V gene, CDR1 is SGHTA and CDR2 is FQGNSA. The CDR3 DNA follows: TGTGCCAGCAGCTTACGAAGTAATGAGCAGTACTTC. Protein: CASSLRSNEQYF.

This clonotype was observed a few times. The genes are TRBV4-3 and TRBJ2-3; 11 bases map to TRBD2. Germline CDR1 LGHNA, CDR2 YSLEER. There are 17 residues in the CDR3. After removal of 4 bases from V and 3 bases from J, the junction contained 9 bases not matched to a gene. The CDR3 DNA reads TGCGCCAGCAGCCCACCGGTAGCGGGGGGGATTACAGATACGCAGTATTTT. Protein sequence: CASSPPVAGGITDTQYF.

This clonotype was counted only a few times. This chain joins TRBV6-6 and TRBJ2-1, with 12 bases fitting TRBD2. V was pared by 6 bases and J by 7 bases, with 7 bases of the junction left unmatched. Per germline, CDR1 MNHNY and CDR2 SVGAGI (reference sequence). The CDR3 sequence is 15 residues long. The DNA for the CDR3 is TGTGCCAGCAGCCGAGGACTAGCGGGGAGGAATGAGCAGTTCTTC. Amino acid sequence: CASSRGLAGRNEQFF.

This clonotype appeared a few times. As DNA, the CDR3 is TGTGCCAGCAGTTTAGGCCGGGACAGCCTGGGCTACACCTTC. Residues: CASSLGRDSLGYTF. The chain carries TRBV12-3 or TRBV12-4 and TRBJ1-2, with 7 bases that match TRBD1. The length of the CDR3 is 14 residues. Trimming at V came to 1 base and at J to 8 bases, leaving 7 bases not matched to a gene.

The chain joins TRBV10-3 to TRBJ2-3; no reliable D call. The CDR3 has 16 residues. From germline, CDR1 is ENHRY and CDR2 SYGVKD. V lost 2 bases, J lost 1 base, and 13 bases lay in between. The CDR3 loop is CAISEERGGGTDTQYF. CDR3 coding DNA: TGTGCCATCAGTGAGGAGAGAGGTGGTGGCACAGATACGCAGTATTTT.

Ten or more counts support this clonotype. V usage is TRBV6-2 or TRBV6-3 and J usage is TRBJ1-5, with 9 bases fitting TRBD1. The CDR3 is 14 residues long. The V gene end was trimmed by 6 bases and the J gene end by 4 bases; junction bases not matched to a gene: 4. Germline values: CDR1 MNHEY, CDR2 SVGEGT. The CDR3 spells CASSMTGGNQPQHF. The CDR3 nucleotides read TGTGCCAGCAGCATGACAGGGGGGAATCAGCCCCAGCATTTT.

The rearrangement joins TRBV27 to TRBJ2-3, with TRBD1 identical over 8 bases. V lost 1 base to trimming and J lost 0 bases; unmatched junction nucleotides: 3. The germline gives CDR1 MNHEY, CDR2 SMNVEV (reference sequence). This CDR3 spans 16 amino acids. The CDR3 sequence is CASSLYQGASTDTQYF. The DNA of the CDR3 is TGTGCCAGCAGTTTATATCAGGGGGCGAGCACAGATACGCAGTATTTT.